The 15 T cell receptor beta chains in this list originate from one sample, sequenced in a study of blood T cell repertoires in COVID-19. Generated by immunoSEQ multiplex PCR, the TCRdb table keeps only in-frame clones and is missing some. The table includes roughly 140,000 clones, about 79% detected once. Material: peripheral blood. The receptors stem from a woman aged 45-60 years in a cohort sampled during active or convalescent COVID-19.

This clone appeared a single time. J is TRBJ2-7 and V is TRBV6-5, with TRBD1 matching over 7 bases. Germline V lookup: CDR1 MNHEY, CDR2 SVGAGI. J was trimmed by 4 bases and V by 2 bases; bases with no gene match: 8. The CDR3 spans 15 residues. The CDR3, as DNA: TGTGCCAGCAGTTACCTGGGACAGACATTGTACGAGCAGTACTTC. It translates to CASSYLGQTLYEQYF.

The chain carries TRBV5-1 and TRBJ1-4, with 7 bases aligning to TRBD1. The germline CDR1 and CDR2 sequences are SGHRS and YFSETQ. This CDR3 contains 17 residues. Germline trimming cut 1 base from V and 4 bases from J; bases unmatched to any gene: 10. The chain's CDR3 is CASSLPRTGPNNEKLFF. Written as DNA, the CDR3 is TGCGCCAGCAGCTTGCCTAGGACAGGCCCGAATAATGAAAAACTGTTTTTT.

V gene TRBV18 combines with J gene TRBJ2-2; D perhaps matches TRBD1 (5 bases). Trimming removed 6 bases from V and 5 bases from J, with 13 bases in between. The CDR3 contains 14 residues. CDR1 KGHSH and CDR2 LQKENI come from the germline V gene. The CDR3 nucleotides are TGTGCCAGCTCTCCCGGGCAGGGAACCGGGGAGCTGTTTTTT. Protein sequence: CASSPGQGTGELFF.

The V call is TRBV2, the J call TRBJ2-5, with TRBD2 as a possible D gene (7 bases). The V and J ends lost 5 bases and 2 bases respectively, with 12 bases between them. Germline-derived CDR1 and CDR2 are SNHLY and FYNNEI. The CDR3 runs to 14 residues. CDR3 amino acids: CASSWGGRQETQYF. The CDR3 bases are TGTGCCAGCAGTTGGGGGGGCCGTCAAGAGACCCAGTACTTC. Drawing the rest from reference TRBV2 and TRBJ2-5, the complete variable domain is EPEVTQTPSHQVTQMGQEVILRCVPISNHLYFYWYRQILGQKVEFLVSFYNNEISEKSEIFDDQFSVERPDGSNFTLKIRSTKLEDSAMYFCASSWGGRQETQYFGPGTRLLVL.

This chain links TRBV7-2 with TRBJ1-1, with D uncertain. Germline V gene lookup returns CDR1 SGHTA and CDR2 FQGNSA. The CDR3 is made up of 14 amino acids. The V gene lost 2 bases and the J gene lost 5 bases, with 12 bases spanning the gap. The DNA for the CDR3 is TGTGCCAGCAGCTTAAGTTCGGTGTGGACTGAAGCTTTCTTT. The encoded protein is CASSLSSVWTEAFF.

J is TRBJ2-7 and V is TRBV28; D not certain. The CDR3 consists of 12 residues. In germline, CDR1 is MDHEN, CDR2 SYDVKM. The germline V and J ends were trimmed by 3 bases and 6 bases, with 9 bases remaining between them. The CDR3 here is CASSFRRTEQYF. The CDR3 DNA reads TGTGCCAGCAGTTTTCGGAGAACCGAGCAGTACTTC.

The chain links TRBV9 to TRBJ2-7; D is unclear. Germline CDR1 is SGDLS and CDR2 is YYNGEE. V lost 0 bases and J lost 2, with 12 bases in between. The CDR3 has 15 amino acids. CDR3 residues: CASSVESGGPYEQYF. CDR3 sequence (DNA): TGTGCCAGCAGCGTAGAGAGTGGTGGGCCCTACGAGCAGTACTTC.

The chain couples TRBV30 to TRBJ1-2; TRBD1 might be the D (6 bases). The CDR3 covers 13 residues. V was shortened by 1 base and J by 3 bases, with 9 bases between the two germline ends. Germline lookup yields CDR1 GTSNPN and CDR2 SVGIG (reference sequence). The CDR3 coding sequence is TGTGCCTGGAGTGAAGGGGGACACTATGGCTACACCTTC. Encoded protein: CAWSEGGHYGYTF.

CDR3: CASSIRGRDYGYTF. In DNA, the CDR3 is TGTGCCAGTAGTATAAGGGGGCGCGACTATGGCTACACCTTC. The chain is built from TRBV19 and TRBJ1-2, with TRBD1 identical over 7 bases. Germline loops: CDR1 LNHDA, CDR2 SQIVND (reference sequence). The CDR3 totals 14 residues. Losses at the gene ends were 2 bases for V and 3 bases for J; bases not matched to a gene: 3.

CDR3 in DNA: TGTGCCAGTAGTATAGGTCAGGGAGATACGCAGTATTTT. This gives the protein CASSIGQGDTQYF. The chain recombines TRBV19 with TRBJ2-3; D is possibly TRBD1 (5 bases). Germline V gene data show CDR1 as LNHDA and CDR2 as SQIVND (reference sequence). The V and J ends lost 1 base and 5 bases respectively, with 7 bases between them. The CDR3 loop spans 13 amino acids.

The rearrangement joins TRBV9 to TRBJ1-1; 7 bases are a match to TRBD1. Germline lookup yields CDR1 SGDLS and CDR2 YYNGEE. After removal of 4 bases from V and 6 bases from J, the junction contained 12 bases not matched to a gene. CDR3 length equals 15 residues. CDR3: CASSTRPTGTAEAFF. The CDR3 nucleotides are TGTGCCAGCAGCACCCGACCGACAGGGACGGCTGAAGCTTTCTTT.

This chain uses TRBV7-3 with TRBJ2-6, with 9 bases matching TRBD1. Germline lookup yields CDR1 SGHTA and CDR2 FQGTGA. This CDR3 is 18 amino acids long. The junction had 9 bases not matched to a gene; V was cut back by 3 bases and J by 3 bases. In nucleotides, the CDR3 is TGTGCCAGCAGCTTTCTCACCGGGACAGGGAGTGGGGCCAACGTCCTGACTTTC. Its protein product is CASSFLTGTGSGANVLTF.

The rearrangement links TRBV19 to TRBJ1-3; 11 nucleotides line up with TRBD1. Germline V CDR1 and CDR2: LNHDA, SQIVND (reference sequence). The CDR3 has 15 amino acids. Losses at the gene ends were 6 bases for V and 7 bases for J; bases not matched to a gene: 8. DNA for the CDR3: TGTGCCAGTAGCTACTCCGGGACAGGGGGGAACACCATATATTTT. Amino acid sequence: CASSYSGTGGNTIYF. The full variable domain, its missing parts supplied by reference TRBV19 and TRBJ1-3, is DGGITQSPKYLFRKEGQNVTLSCEQNLNHDAMYWYRQDPGQGLRLIYYSQIVNDFQKGDIAEGYSVSREKKESFPLTVTSAQKNPTAFYLCASSYSGTGGNTIYFGEGSWLTVV.

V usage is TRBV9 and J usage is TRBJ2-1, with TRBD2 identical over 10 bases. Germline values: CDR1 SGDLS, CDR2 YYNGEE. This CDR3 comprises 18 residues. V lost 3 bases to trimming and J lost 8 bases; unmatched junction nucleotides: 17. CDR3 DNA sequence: TGTGCCAGCAGCGACCAAGCTAGCGGGGGTGCCGTGGTGGATGAGCAGTTCTTC. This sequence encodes CASSDQASGGAVVDEQFF.

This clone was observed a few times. CDR3 in DNA: TGTGCCACCAGCAGACGCACCGGGGGGTTTGGCTACACCTTC. This gives the protein CATSRRTGGFGYTF. The chain links TRBV15 to TRBJ1-2; D might be TRBD1 (5 bases). The V end lost 2 bases, the J end lost 7 bases, and 14 bases lay between the germline ends. This CDR3 contains 14 residues. Per the germline V gene, CDR1 is LNHNV and CDR2 is YYDKDF (reference sequence).